The present T cell receptor (beta chain) was sequenced within a study of cytomegalovirus exposure and HLA in healthy donors. This CDR3 region has 13 residues. V dropped 9 bases and J dropped 1; count of bases not matched to a gene: 5. Germline CDR1 is MDHEN and CDR2 is SYDVKM. It was with 60 Vbeta and 13 Jbeta primers that the PCR ran. This table comes from immunoSEQ multiplex PCR, and its TCRdb copy is limited to in-frame clones, with some not included. This sample yields about 160,000 clones, of which just under 65% are seen a single time; around 7.1% belongs to the top ten. The sample comprised PBMCs. This TCR was recovered from a woman aged 60-75 years in good health and CMV-seropositive. The chain uses TRBV28 and TRBJ1-1, with 7 nucleotides matching TRBD1. The CDR3 here is CASLGQANTEAFF. CDR3 DNA: TGTGCCAGTTTAGGACAGGCGAACACTGAAGCTTTCTTT.